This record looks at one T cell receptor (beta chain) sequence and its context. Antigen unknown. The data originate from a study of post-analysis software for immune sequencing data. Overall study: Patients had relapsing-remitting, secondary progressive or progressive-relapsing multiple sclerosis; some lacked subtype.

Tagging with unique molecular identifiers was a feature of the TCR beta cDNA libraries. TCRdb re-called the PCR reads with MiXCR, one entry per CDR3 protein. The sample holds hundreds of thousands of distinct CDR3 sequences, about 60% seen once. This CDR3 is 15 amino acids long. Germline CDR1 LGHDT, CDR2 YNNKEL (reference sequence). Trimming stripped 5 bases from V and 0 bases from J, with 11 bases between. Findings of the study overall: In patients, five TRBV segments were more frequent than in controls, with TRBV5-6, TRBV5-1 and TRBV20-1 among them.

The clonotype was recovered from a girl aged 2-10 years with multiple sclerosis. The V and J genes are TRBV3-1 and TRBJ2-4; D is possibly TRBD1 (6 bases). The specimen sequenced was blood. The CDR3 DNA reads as TGTGCCAGCAGCAGGACAGATCTAGCCAAAAACATTCAGTACTTC. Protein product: CASSRTDLAKNIQYF.